The source of this TCR beta chain is a study of blood T cell repertoires in COVID-19 (dated by TCRdb to the early 2020s). About the study as a whole: Collaborator samples came from the United States, Italy and Spain and covered acute and convalescent phases of COVID-19. The prospective study material was composed of cDNA or gDNA derived from T cells, B-cell-depleted T cells, or PBMCs. Subjects who had been exposed to COVID-19, were actively infected with it, or had recovered from it provided the deeply sampled blood TCRbeta repertoires that made up the dataset. A freely available public database, intended as a resource for researchers studying the immune response to SARS-CoV-2, is where the repertoires were released. Samples came from the ongoing ImmuneRACE study (first 160 participants) plus 1,254 subjects from 6 global collaborators. The sample metadata nearly always contained a de-identified subject ID, COVID-19 status, age in years and sex. Where available, HLA class I and class II types were taken from metadata supplied by the sample provider and were not determined by assay-based typing. The paper as a whole reports these results and caveats: How much clinical and demographic metadata was included differed by source and by participant, and the metadata was provided uncurated.

Each collaborating institution followed its own protocols to collect whole blood in K2EDTA tubes. For TCRbeta analysis, collaborator samples were shipped as frozen whole blood, as isolated PBMCs, or as DNA extracted from either sample type. The CDR3 has 14 amino acids, counting the end cysteine and phenylalanine. CDR3 DNA is the only sequence kept; it has 42 bases, read in frame from the first base. V and J are truncated by 6 bases and 2 bases respectively, leaving an intervening sequence of 15 bases. CDR1 SGHRS and CDR2 YFSETQ were looked up in the germline V gene. Note on this clone: Its antigen is currently not known. Qualities for individual bases were not recorded, and no much larger clone is one base off.

TCRbeta CDR3 regions were amplified from genomic DNA using the immunoSEQ Assay, a bias-controlled multiplex PCR. Processing in the source paper ran as follows. Nucleated cell counts per sample were estimated from amplification of reference gene primers within the assay. Sequence reads were collapsed and filtered to measure the absolute abundance of every unique TCRbeta CDR3 rearrangement. For each sample, productive Simpson clonality was calculated as the square root of Simpson's diversity index across productive rearrangements. What TCRdb holds here is the immuneACCESS table cut down to in-frame rearrangements. Part of the clones is not present; checked against another copy, under half of the missing clones reflect an unresolved V gene, and the others are unexplained. V and J calls and clone size are given by that table; D and trimming were obtained from the DNA. The sample contains approximately 200,000 clones, approximately 80% of them found a single time. 10% of the sample goes to the ten largest clones.

The TCR comes from an elderly woman with acute or convalescent COVID-19. The chain couples TRBV5-1 to TRBJ2-7; tentative D gene TRBD2, with 6 bases matching. The sequencing input was peripheral blood. The DNA sequence follows: TGCGCCAGCAAGTCTGGCGGGGCTACCTACGAGCAGTACTTC. It codes for CASKSGGATYEQYF.